These 27 T cell receptor beta chains came from one sample sequenced in a study of immune characteristics of hereditary and idiopathic chronic pancreatitis. The pancreas tissue came from patients undergoing total pancreatectomy with islet autotransplantation. Method: immunoSEQ multiplex PCR; TCRdb's copy keeps in-frame clones and lacks some. This table holds under 1,500 clones, 55% to 75% found once. The specimen sequenced was pancreas tissue with hereditary chronic pancreatitis. The receptors shown here come from a human donor with chronic pancreatitis.

This clone has only a few counts. This sequence joins TRBV10-2 and TRBJ2-7; D uncertain. V lost 3 bases, J lost 0 bases, and 15 bases lay in between. This CDR3 is built from 16 residues. CDR1 and CDR2 from the germline V gene are WSHSY and SAAADI. As DNA, the CDR3 is TGCGCCAGCAGTGATTGGGTCGAGACGGGCTCCTACGAGCAGTACTTC. This translates into CASSDWVETGSYEQYF.

This chain connects TRBV18 to TRBJ1-5, with a tentative D call TRBD1 (6 bases). The CDR3 runs 16 residues. Germline V gives CDR1 KGHSH, CDR2 LQKENI. Trimming took off 2 bases at V and 4 bases at J, with 15 bases between the two ends. The CDR3 protein is CASSPEIDRYNQPQHF. CDR3 DNA sequence: TGTGCCAGCTCACCAGAGATTGACAGGTATAATCAGCCCCAGCATTTT.

This clone has more than one count but fewer than ten. V gene TRBV10-2 combines with J gene TRBJ2-4; D could derive from TRBD1 or TRBD2 (5 bases each). The CDR3 consists of 17 residues. Trimming cost V 2 bases and J 5 bases, with 19 bases left between them. Germline loops: CDR1 WSHSY, CDR2 SAAADI. CDR3 sequence reads: CASSEPIRTGAQNIQYF. The CDR3 DNA is TGCGCCAGCAGTGAGCCAATCCGAACCGGGGCCCAAAACATTCAGTACTTC.

V usage is TRBV5-1 and J usage is TRBJ1-2; 7 bases agree with TRBD1. Trimming took 4 bases from V and 5 from J; bases not matched to a gene: 2. Germline-derived CDR1 and CDR2 are SGHRS and YFSETQ. The CDR3 is made up of 12 amino acids. As DNA, the CDR3 is TGCGCCAGCAGCAGGGACAGATATGGCTACACCTTC. Translating it yields CASSRDRYGYTF.

The V gene is TRBV28, the J gene TRBJ1-2, with unresolved D. The CDR3 runs to 12 residues. The ends were cut back, 5 bases at V and 9 bases at J, with 13 bases in the middle. Germline V lookup: CDR1 MDHEN, CDR2 SYDVKM. Here the CDR3 DNA reads TGTGCCAGCAGTACCCCGACTTATAGCTACACCTTC. It encodes CASSTPTYSYTF.

The chain employs TRBV14 and TRBJ2-5; D gene ambiguous. This CDR3 is built from 12 residues. CDR1 SGHDN and CDR2 FVKESK come from the germline V gene. Trimming took 2 bases from V and 7 from J, leaving 8 bases between them. CDR3 sequence (DNA): TGTGCCAGCAGCCAAACCGACGGGACCCAGTACTTC. It is translated as CASSQTDGTQYF.

This chain joins TRBV4-1 and TRBJ1-2; 7 nucleotides align to TRBD1. Trimming at V came to 1 base and at J to 1 base, leaving 12 bases not matched to a gene. CDR1 is MGHRA, CDR2 YSYEKL, per germline. CDR3 length: 18 amino acids. DNA of the CDR3: TGCGCCAGCAGCCAAGCTCTCTTAACAGGGGCGAATAACTATGGCTACACCTTC. This sequence encodes CASSQALLTGANNYGYTF.

This chain links TRBV9 with TRBJ1-2; TRBD1 agrees at 7 bases. The CDR3 sequence is 15 residues long. V was clipped by 0 bases and J by 4 bases; unmatched bases: 6. CDR1 is SGDLS and CDR2 is YYNGEE in the germline V gene. The CDR3 DNA reads TGTGCCAGCAGCGTAGCCCAGGGGGACCTCTATGGCTACACCTTC. It encodes CASSVAQGDLYGYTF.

The chain recombines TRBV5-6 with TRBJ1-1; D is unclear. The V end lost 1 base, the J end lost 4 bases, and 5 bases lay between the germline ends. Germline lookup yields CDR1 SGHDT and CDR2 YYEEEE. The CDR3 totals 12 residues. The CDR3 nucleotides read TGTGCCAGCAGCTTGATTGGCACTGAAGCTTTCTTT. Translated, it gives CASSLIGTEAFF.

The genes are TRBV3-1 (or the pseudogene TRBV3-2) and TRBJ1-5; TRBD1 aligns across 7 bases. The germline CDR1 and CDR2 sequences are LGHDT and YNNKEL (reference sequence). This CDR3 contains 15 residues. V lost 2 bases to trimming and J lost 7 bases; unmatched junction nucleotides: 8. CDR3 amino acids: CASSQNRGDGQPQHF. The CDR3 bases are TGTGCCAGCAGCCAAAACAGGGGAGATGGGCAGCCCCAGCATTTT.

This clone was seen once. The CDR3 reads CASSPPLGTARYGYTF. The CDR3 DNA reads TGTGCCAGCAGTCCACCCCTTGGGACAGCTCGATATGGCTACACCTTC. The rearrangement uses TRBV27 and TRBJ1-2; 7 bases fit TRBD1. V lost 5 bases, J lost 5 bases, and 14 bases stayed unmatched. Germline CDR1 is MNHEY and CDR2 is SMNVEV (reference sequence). The CDR3 runs to 16 residues.

The chain has TRBV6-2 or TRBV6-3 and TRBJ1-4; D unclear. Germline loops: CDR1 MNHEY, CDR2 SVGEGT. CDR3 size: 16 residues. V lost 3 bases and J 3 bases, leaving 14 bases between the germline ends. CDR3 in amino acids: CASSYLPAGANEKLFF. The CDR3 DNA reads TGTGCCAGCAGTTATCTCCCGGCAGGCGCTAATGAAAAACTGTTTTTT.

The chain carries TRBV28 and TRBJ2-5; TRBD1 matches 7 bases. The CDR3 consists of 15 residues. Germline loops: CDR1 MDHEN, CDR2 SYDVKM. With 5 bases clipped from V and 0 bases from J, the junction kept 6 bases outside the gene matches. The CDR3 DNA follows: TGTGCCAGCAGTCCGGGGACAGCGTACCAAGAGACCCAGTACTTC. Amino acid sequence: CASSPGTAYQETQYF.

The chain recombines TRBV2 with TRBJ1-1; TRBD1 might be the D (6 bases). V gave up 4 bases and J gave up 0 bases, with 18 bases separating them. CDR1 is SNHLY, CDR2 FYNNEI, per germline. This CDR3 spans 17 amino acids. The CDR3 DNA reads as TGTGCCAGCAGTGGGATGGCGGGGGCGCGCATGAACACTGAAGCTTTCTTT. Protein sequence: CASSGMAGARMNTEAFF.

The V gene is TRBV3-1 (or the pseudogene TRBV3-2), the J gene TRBJ2-3, with 8 bases aligning to TRBD2. The CDR3 has 14 amino acids. V gave up 3 bases and J gave up 8 bases; unmatched junction bases: 7. Looked up from germline, CDR1 is LGHDT and CDR2 is YNNKEL (reference sequence). The CDR3 loop is CASSQATSEGTQYF. The CDR3 nucleotides are TGTGCCAGCAGCCAGGCGACTAGCGAAGGTACGCAGTATTTT.

The chain couples TRBV7-9 to TRBJ2-3; D call uncertain. The CDR3 consists of 14 residues. V shed 1 base and J shed 2 bases, with 7 bases lying between them. Per the germline V gene, CDR1 is SEHNR and CDR2 is FQNEAQ (reference sequence). As DNA, the CDR3 is TGTGCCAGCAGCTTAGGGCCAGTCACAGATACGCAGTATTTT. Its translation is CASSLGPVTDTQYF.

V is TRBV5-5 and J is TRBJ2-7; TRBD1 is a possible D gene (5 bases). Trimming removed 1 base from V and 5 bases from J, with 16 bases in between. The CDR3 totals 15 residues. Germline-derived CDR1 and CDR2 are SGHKS and YYEKEE (reference sequence). CDR3 protein: CASSLSQGSGHEQYF. CDR3 nucleotide sequence: TGTGCCAGCAGCTTGAGCCAGGGAAGTGGTCACGAGCAGTACTTC.

This clone was seen a few times. This rearrangement joins TRBV5-6 to TRBJ1-2; no firm D call. This CDR3 contains 13 residues. Trimming removed 1 base at V and 4 bases at J, with 8 bases between. Germline V gives CDR1 SGHDT, CDR2 YYEEEE. The CDR3 DNA follows: TGTGCCAGCAGCTTGATCGGCGGCTATGGCTACACCTTC. The encoded protein is CASSLIGGYGYTF.

The CDR3: CASRDLRGPGEKLFF. The CDR3, as DNA: TGTGCCAGCAGGGACCTCAGGGGGCCTGGTGAAAAACTGTTTTTT. The rearrangement joins TRBV6-5 to TRBJ1-4; 8 nucleotides align to TRBD1. V shed 6 bases, J shed 7 bases, and the junction held 10 bases outside the gene matches. The CDR3 consists of 15 residues. From germline, CDR1 is MNHEY and CDR2 SVGAGI.

The chain combines TRBV9 with TRBJ2-1, with 10 bases lining up with TRBD2. The junction had 3 bases not matched to a gene; V was cut back by 2 bases and J by 1 base. The CDR3 runs to 16 residues. The germline CDR1 and CDR2 sequences are SGDLS and YYNGEE. CDR3 nucleotides: TGTGCCAGCAGCGTCATGGGACTAGCGTCCTACAATGAGCAGTTCTTC. This gives the protein CASSVMGLASYNEQFF.

This chain uses TRBV19 with TRBJ2-2, with unresolved D. Germline lookup yields CDR1 LNHDA and CDR2 SQIVND (reference sequence). V shed 1 base and J shed 9 bases, with 6 bases lying between them. This CDR3 spans 12 amino acids. CDR3 amino acids: CASSIGSRELFF. CDR3 DNA sequence: TGTGCCAGTAGTATAGGGTCGCGGGAGCTGTTTTTT. The full variable domain, in which reference TRBV19 and TRBJ2-2 provide the parts outside the CDR3, is DGGITQSPKYLFRKEGQNVTLSCEQNLNHDAMYWYRQDPGQGLRLIYYSQIVNDFQKGDIAEGYSVSREKKESFPLTVTSAQKNPTAFYLCASSIGSRELFFGEGSRLTVL.

The gene calls are TRBV15 and TRBJ2-5; D is unclear. In germline, CDR1 is LNHNV, CDR2 YYDKDF (reference sequence). The CDR3 contains 14 residues. Trimming took off 0 bases at V and 5 bases at J, with 10 bases between the two ends. The CDR3 protein is CATSRDLSRETQYF. The DNA of the CDR3 is TGTGCCACCAGCAGAGATCTTAGTAGGGAGACCCAGTACTTC.

The chain joins TRBV12-3 or TRBV12-4 to TRBJ2-7; unclear D gene. Between the trimmed V and J ends, which lost 3 bases and 2 bases, there was a span of 5 bases. This CDR3 is 12 amino acids long. DNA for the CDR3: TGTGCCAGCAGTTTCCGACCCTACGAGCAGTACTTC. It specifies CASSFRPYEQYF.

The J gene is TRBJ2-7, the V gene TRBV30; 9 positions match TRBD1. CDR3 length equals 15 residues. V dropped 1 base and J dropped 2; count of bases not matched to a gene: 6. Looked up from germline, CDR1 is GTSNPN and CDR2 is SVGIG (reference sequence). The CDR3 reads CAWSAGTGSTYEQYF. In nucleotides, the CDR3 is TGTGCCTGGAGTGCCGGGACAGGGTCCACCTACGAGCAGTACTTC.

This sequence joins TRBV6-2 or TRBV6-3 and TRBJ2-7, with 8 positions matching TRBD1. After removal of 4 bases from V and 3 bases from J, the junction contained 2 bases not matched to a gene. Per germline, CDR1 MNHEY and CDR2 SVGEGT. This CDR3 is built from 13 residues. Here the CDR3 reads CASSFGTGYEQYF. CDR3 in DNA: TGTGCCAGCAGTTTTGGGACAGGCTACGAGCAGTACTTC.

V usage is TRBV30 and J usage is TRBJ1-3; D is uncertain. Trimming removed 0 bases at V and 7 bases at J, with 10 bases between. CDR1 GTSNPN and CDR2 SVGIG come from the germline V gene (reference sequence). The CDR3 consists of 13 residues. The CDR3 nucleotides are TGTGCCTGGAGTGTAAACAGCCGGAACACCATATATTTT. Protein: CAWSVNSRNTIYF. Looking up the rest from reference TRBV30 and TRBJ1-3 gives the full variable domain: SQTIHQWPATLVQPVGSPLSLECTVEGTSNPNLYWYRQAAGRGLQLLFYSVGIGQISSEVPQNLSASRPQDRQFILSSKKLLLSDSGFYLCAWSVNSRNTIYFGEGSWLTVV.

The chain carries TRBV10-3 and TRBJ1-1; D is ambiguous. This CDR3 has 12 amino acids. Germline V gene data show CDR1 as ENHRY and CDR2 as SYGVKD. The germline V and J ends were trimmed by 10 bases and 2 bases, with 11 bases remaining between them. The CDR3 here is CATNVGNTEAFF. The CDR3 DNA reads as TGTGCCACCAACGTCGGAAACACTGAAGCTTTCTTT.